These 20 T cell receptor beta chains came from one sample sequenced in a study of blood T cell repertoires in COVID-19. The method was immunoSEQ multiplex PCR; TCRdb's version includes in-frame clones alone and lacks a portion of them. The sample has 150,000 to 200,000 clones; roughly nine tenths are singletons. Sequences were obtained from peripheral blood. Source of these receptors: a man aged 60-69 years with acute or convalescent COVID-19.

This chain links TRBV19 with TRBJ2-2; no clear D. The germline CDR1 and CDR2 sequences are LNHDA and SQIVND (reference sequence). V was clipped by 1 base and J by 6 bases, with 9 bases between them. The length of the CDR3 is 14 residues. The CDR3 loop is CASSIGRLPGELFF. DNA of the CDR3: TGTGCCAGTAGTATAGGCCGGTTGCCCGGGGAGCTGTTTTTT.

V gene TRBV2 combines with J gene TRBJ2-3, with D perhaps TRBD1 (6 bases). The V end lost 5 bases, the J end lost 2 bases, and 17 bases lay between the germline ends. The germline gives CDR1 SNHLY, CDR2 FYNNEI. The CDR3 contains 16 residues. CDR3 DNA sequence: TGTGCCAGCAGTTACACAGGGCACGAACTCACAGATACGCAGTATTTT. This encodes CASSYTGHELTDTQYF.

This chain uses TRBV27 with TRBJ1-2, with 8 nucleotides matching TRBD1. CDR3 length: 14 residues. Germline-derived CDR1 and CDR2 are MNHEY and SMNVEV (reference sequence). The trim removed 5 bases at V and 5 bases at J, leaving 7 bases unmatched. The CDR3 region is CASSPRDRLYGYTF. The DNA for the CDR3 is TGTGCCAGCAGTCCGAGGGACAGGCTGTATGGCTACACCTTC.

The V and J genes are TRBV2 and TRBJ2-7, with 7 bases lining up with TRBD2. CDR1 is SNHLY and CDR2 is FYNNEI in the germline V gene. CDR3 length equals 14 residues. Losses at the gene ends were 4 bases for V and 3 bases for J; bases not matched to a gene: 6. Here the CDR3 DNA reads TGTGCCAGCAGTGGTGGTCTAGCGGTCTACGAGCAGTACTTC. Protein: CASSGGLAVYEQYF.

This rearrangement joins TRBV5-1 to TRBJ1-1; possible D gene TRBD1, 5 bases. V was cut by 1 base and J by 0 bases, with 7 bases left in between. The CDR3 covers 14 residues. CDR1 is SGHRS, CDR2 YFSETQ, per germline. In nucleotides, the CDR3 is TGCGCCAGCAGCTTGACGGACATGAACACTGAAGCTTTCTTT. Translation: CASSLTDMNTEAFF.

This chain joins TRBV3-1 (or the pseudogene TRBV3-2) and TRBJ1-3, with D possibly TRBD1 on 5 matching bases. V gave up 1 base and J gave up 4 bases, with 14 bases separating them. The CDR3 loop spans 16 amino acids. Looked up from germline, CDR1 is LGHDT and CDR2 is YNNKEL (reference sequence). CDR3 sequence reads: CASSQAFRASGNTIYF. CDR3 nucleotide sequence: TGTGCCAGCAGCCAAGCGTTCAGGGCATCAGGAAACACCATATATTTT.

A single count supports this clone. The chain has TRBV6-5 and TRBJ1-1, with TRBD1 identical over 8 bases. Germline V CDR1 and CDR2: MNHEY, SVGAGI. The CDR3 covers 12 residues. After removal of 7 bases from V and 8 bases from J, the junction contained 6 bases not matched to a gene. The CDR3 sequence is CASTRTGLEAFF. The DNA for the CDR3 is TGTGCCAGCACACGGACAGGGTTGGAAGCTTTCTTT.

With regard to this clone: Sequence at one end of the junction differs from germline and may be a read error. The chain employs TRBV6-1 and TRBJ2-7; D may be TRBD2 (5 bases). CDR1 MNHNS and CDR2 SASEGT come from the germline V gene. The CDR3 is 13 residues long. CDR3 coding DNA: TGTGCCAGCAGTGAAGCGCTCTTTAAGGACGGGAACTTC. This gives the protein CASSEALFKDGNF.

This chain uses TRBV9 with TRBJ2-3; the D is unclear. This CDR3 spans 13 amino acids. Germline V CDR1 and CDR2: SGDLS, YYNGEE. The V end was cut by 2 bases, the J end by 4 bases, with 8 bases between. The CDR3 DNA reads as TGTGCCAGCAGCGTTGGCCGTGCAGATACGCAGTATTTT. Its translation is CASSVGRADTQYF. Filled out from reference TRBV9 and TRBJ2-3, the complete variable domain reads DSGVTQTPKHLITATGQRVTLRCSPRSGDLSVYWYQQSLDQGLQFLIQYYNGEERAKGNILERFSAQQFPDLHSELNLSSLELGDSALYFCASSVGRADTQYFGPGTRLTVL.

The CDR3 region has the DNA TGTGCCTGGAGTGTACAAGACAGATACACTGAAGCTTTCTTT. The encoded protein is CAWSVQDRYTEAFF. The gene calls are TRBV30 and TRBJ1-1; TRBD1 is a possible D gene (5 bases). Trimming took off 0 bases at V and 3 bases at J, with 11 bases between the two ends. Germline V gene lookup returns CDR1 GTSNPN and CDR2 SVGIG (reference sequence). The length of the CDR3 is 14 residues.

The chain recombines TRBV5-1 with TRBJ1-1; no clear D. The CDR3 covers 13 residues. Germline CDR1 reads SGHRS; CDR2 reads YFSETQ. Deletions cut 4 bases from V and 9 bases from J, with 16 bases between. CDR3 nucleotides: TGCGCCAGCAGCGAGAATGGGCCCCGACAAGCTTTCTTT. This sequence encodes CASSENGPRQAFF. The full variable domain, in which reference TRBV5-1 and TRBJ1-1 provide the parts outside the CDR3, is KAGVTQTPRYLIKTRGQQVTLSCSPISGHRSVSWYQQTPGQGLQFLFEYFSETQRNKGNFPGRFSGRQFSNSRSEMNVSTLELGDSALYLCASSENGPRQAFFGQGTRLTVV.

The chain joins TRBV5-1 to TRBJ2-7; TRBD1 matches 8 bases. Germline CDR1 is SGHRS and CDR2 is YFSETQ. V shed 4 bases and J 0 bases; nucleotides not matched to a gene: 9. This CDR3 has 16 residues. The CDR3 bases are TGCGCCAGCAGCCCTAGGACAGGGCTCAGCTCCTACGAGCAGTACTTC. Its translation: CASSPRTGLSSYEQYF.

The genes are TRBV7-9 and TRBJ1-4; TRBD1 aligns across 7 bases. The CDR3 contains 15 residues. The trim removed 5 bases at V and 1 base at J, leaving 4 bases unmatched. Germline CDR1 reads SEHNR; CDR2 reads FQNEAQ (reference sequence). The CDR3 bases are TGTGCCAGCAGCAAAAGACAGGGAACTAATGAAAAACTGTTTTTT. It is translated as CASSKRQGTNEKLFF.

This clone has only one observation. V and J are TRBV5-8 and TRBJ1-1, with 8 bases fitting TRBD1. V lost 2 bases to trimming and J lost 2 bases; unmatched junction nucleotides: 5. The CDR3 contains 15 residues. Germline CDR1 and CDR2: SGHTS and YDEGEE. CDR3 DNA sequence: TGTGCCAGCAGCTTAACAGGGGGGTATAACACTGAAGCTTTCTTT. It codes for CASSLTGGYNTEAFF.

The chain links TRBV18 to TRBJ2-3; D gene unclear. V gave up 3 bases and J gave up 1 base, with 8 bases separating them. The CDR3 runs to 14 residues. Germline CDR1 reads KGHSH; CDR2 reads LQKENI. CDR3 residues: CASSPASGTDTQYF. The CDR3 nucleotides are TGTGCCAGCTCACCCGCATCGGGCACAGATACGCAGTATTTT.

This chain uses TRBV11-1 with TRBJ1-1; TRBD1 matches at 9 bases. The CDR3 spans 14 residues. Germline loops: CDR1 SGHAT, CDR2 FQDESV (reference sequence). J was trimmed by 6 bases and V by 5 bases; bases with no gene match: 7. CDR3: CASSGQGYGAEAFF. CDR3 sequence (DNA): TGTGCCAGCAGCGGACAGGGGTATGGGGCTGAAGCTTTCTTT.

The CDR3 here is CASSQDSSRYTDTQYF. CDR3 DNA sequence: TGCGCCAGCAGCCAAGATAGTAGCCGGTACACAGATACGCAGTATTTT. V gene TRBV4-3 combines with J gene TRBJ2-3; D gene unclear. The germline V gene encodes CDR1 LGHNA and CDR2 YSLEER. This CDR3 has 16 residues. The V and J ends lost 0 bases and 2 bases respectively, with 12 bases between them.

The chain links TRBV5-1 to TRBJ1-3; 9 bases are shared with TRBD1. The V and J ends lost 4 bases and 0 bases, in that order; junction bases with no gene match: 5. Germline CDR1 is SGHRS and CDR2 is YFSETQ. This CDR3 is 16 amino acids long. CDR3 sequence (DNA): TGCGCCAGCAGCCCCCGGACAGGGGACTCTGGAAACACCATATATTTT. Its protein product is CASSPRTGDSGNTIYF.

The V call is TRBV7-9, the J call TRBJ2-3, with D possibly matching TRBD2 (5 bases). Trimming took off 3 bases at V and 4 bases at J, with 11 bases between the two ends. The CDR3 runs to 14 residues. CDR1 is SEHNR, CDR2 FQNEAQ, per germline (reference sequence). The CDR3 nucleotides are TGTGCCAGCAGCTTGGGATCGGGGTCAGATACGCAGTATTTT. Amino acids: CASSLGSGSDTQYF.

The chain uses TRBV27 and TRBJ1-6; 11 positions match TRBD1. The CDR3 runs to 16 residues. Germline lookup yields CDR1 MNHEY and CDR2 SMNVEV (reference sequence). The trim removed 6 bases at V and 7 bases at J, leaving 8 bases unmatched. CDR3 region: CASRVNGQGANSPLHF. The CDR3 coding sequence is TGTGCCAGCAGAGTAAACGGACAGGGGGCGAATTCACCCCTCCACTTT.